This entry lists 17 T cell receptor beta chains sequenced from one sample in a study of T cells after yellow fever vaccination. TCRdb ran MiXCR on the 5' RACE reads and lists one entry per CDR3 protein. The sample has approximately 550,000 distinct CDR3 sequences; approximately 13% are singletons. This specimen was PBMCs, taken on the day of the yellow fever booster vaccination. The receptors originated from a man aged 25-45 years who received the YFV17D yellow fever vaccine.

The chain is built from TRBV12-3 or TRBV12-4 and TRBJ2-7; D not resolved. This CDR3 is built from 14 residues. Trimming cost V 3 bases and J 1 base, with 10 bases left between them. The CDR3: CASSFPGRSYEQYF. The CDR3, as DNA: TGTGCCAGCAGTTTTCCCGGCAGATCCTACGAGCAGTACTTC.

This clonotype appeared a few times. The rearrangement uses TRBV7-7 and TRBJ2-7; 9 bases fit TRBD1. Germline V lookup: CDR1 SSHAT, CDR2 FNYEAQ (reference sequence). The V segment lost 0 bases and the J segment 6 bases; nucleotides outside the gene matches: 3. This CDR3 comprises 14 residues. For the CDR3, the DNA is TGTGCCAGCAGCTTAGCGGAGGGACAGGGCGAGCAGTACTTC. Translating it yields CASSLAEGQGEQYF.

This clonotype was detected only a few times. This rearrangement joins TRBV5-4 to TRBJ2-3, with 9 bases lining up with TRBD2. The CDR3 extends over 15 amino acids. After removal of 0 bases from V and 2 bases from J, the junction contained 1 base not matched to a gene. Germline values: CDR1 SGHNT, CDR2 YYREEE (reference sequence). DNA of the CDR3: TGTGCCAGCAGCTTGGCTAGCGGGATCACAGATACGCAGTATTTT. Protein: CASSLASGITDTQYF.

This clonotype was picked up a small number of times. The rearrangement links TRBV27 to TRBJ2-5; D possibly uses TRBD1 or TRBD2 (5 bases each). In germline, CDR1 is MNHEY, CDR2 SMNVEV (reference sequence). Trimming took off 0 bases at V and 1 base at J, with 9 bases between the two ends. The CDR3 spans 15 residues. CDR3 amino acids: CASSLSRGPQETQYF. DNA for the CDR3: TGTGCCAGCAGTTTATCGAGGGGTCCCCAAGAGACCCAGTACTTC.

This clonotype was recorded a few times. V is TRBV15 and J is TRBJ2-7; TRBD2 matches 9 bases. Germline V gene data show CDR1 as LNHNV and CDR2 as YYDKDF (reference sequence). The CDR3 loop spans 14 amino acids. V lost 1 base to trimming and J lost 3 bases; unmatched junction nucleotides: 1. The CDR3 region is CATSRGGGGYEQYF. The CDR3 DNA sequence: TGTGCCACCAGCAGAGGCGGGGGGGGCTACGAGCAGTACTTC.

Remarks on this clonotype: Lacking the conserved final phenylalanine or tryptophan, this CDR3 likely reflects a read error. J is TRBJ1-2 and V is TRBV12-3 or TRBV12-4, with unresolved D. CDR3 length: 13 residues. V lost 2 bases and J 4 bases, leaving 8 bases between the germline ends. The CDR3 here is CASSLSQIYGYTL. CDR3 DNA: TGTGCCAGCAGTTTAAGTCAGATCTATGGCTACACCTTA.

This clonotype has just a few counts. The CDR3 reads CASSSSGLAGTDTQYF. In DNA form, the CDR3 reads TGTGCCAGCAGCTCGTCTGGACTAGCAGGCACAGATACGCAGTATTTT. The chain is built from TRBV7-2 and TRBJ2-3; 8 nucleotides align to TRBD2. CDR1 and CDR2 (germline): SGHTA, FQGNSA. J lost 1 base, V lost 4 bases, and 7 bases had no gene match. The CDR3 has 16 amino acids.

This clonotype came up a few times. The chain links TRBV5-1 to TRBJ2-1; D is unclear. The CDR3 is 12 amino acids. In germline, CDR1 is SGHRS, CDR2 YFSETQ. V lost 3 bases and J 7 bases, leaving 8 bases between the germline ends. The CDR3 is CASSYQTNEQFF. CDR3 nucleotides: TGCGCCAGCAGCTACCAGACGAATGAGCAGTTCTTC.

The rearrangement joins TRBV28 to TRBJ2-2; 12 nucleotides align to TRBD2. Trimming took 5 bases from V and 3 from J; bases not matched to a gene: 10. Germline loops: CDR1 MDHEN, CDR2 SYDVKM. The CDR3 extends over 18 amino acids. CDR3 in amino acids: CASSPRLAGESDTGELFF. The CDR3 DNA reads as TGTGCCAGCAGTCCCAGACTAGCGGGAGAGTCAGACACCGGGGAGCTGTTTTTT.

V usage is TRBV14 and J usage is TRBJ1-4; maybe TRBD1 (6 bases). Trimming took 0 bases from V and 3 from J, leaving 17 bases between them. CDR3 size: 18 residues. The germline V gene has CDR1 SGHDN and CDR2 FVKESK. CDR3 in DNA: TGTGCCAGCAGCCAAGAAATGGGTTGGACAGTTCCTAATGAAAAACTGTTTTTT. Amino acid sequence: CASSQEMGWTVPNEKLFF.

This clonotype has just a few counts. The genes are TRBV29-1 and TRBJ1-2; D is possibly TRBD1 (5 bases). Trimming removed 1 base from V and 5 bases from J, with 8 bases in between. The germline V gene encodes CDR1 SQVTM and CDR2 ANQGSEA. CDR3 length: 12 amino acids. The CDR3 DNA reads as TGCAGCGTTGAAGTGGGACGGTATGGCTACACCTTC. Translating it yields CSVEVGRYGYTF.

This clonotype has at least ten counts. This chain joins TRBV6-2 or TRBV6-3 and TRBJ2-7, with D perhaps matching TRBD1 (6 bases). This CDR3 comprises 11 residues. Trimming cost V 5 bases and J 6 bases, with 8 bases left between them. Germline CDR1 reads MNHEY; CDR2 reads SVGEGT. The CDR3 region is CASSQGTEQYF. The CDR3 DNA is TGTGCCAGCAGTCAGGGGACCGAGCAGTACTTC.

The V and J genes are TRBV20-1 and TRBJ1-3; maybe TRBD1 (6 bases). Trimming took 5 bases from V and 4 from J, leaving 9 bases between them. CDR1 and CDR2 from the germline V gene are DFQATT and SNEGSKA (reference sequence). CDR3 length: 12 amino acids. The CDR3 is CSALQGGNTIYF. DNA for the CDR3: TGCAGTGCTCTACAGGGCGGAAACACCATATATTTT.

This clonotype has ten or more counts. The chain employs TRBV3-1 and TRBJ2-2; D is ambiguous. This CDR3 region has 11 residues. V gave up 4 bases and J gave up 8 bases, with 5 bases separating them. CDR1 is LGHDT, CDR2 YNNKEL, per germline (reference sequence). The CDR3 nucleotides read TGTGCCAGCAGCCCCGGGGGGGAGCTGTTTTTT. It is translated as CASSPGGELFF.

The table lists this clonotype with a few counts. DNA of the CDR3: TGTGCCACTTCACCGCTCCGTGGACAGGGGTACAATGAGCAGTTCTTC. Its translation: CATSPLRGQGYNEQFF. The V and J genes are TRBV19 and TRBJ2-1; the match to TRBD1 covers 9 bases. The length of the CDR3 is 16 residues. Losses at the gene ends were 10 bases for V and 4 bases for J; bases not matched to a gene: 14. Germline V gives CDR1 LNHDA, CDR2 SQIVND (reference sequence).

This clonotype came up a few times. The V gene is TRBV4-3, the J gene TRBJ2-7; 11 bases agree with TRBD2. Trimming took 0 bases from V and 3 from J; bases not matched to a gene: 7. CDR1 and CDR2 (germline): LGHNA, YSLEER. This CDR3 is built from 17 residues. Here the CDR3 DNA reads TGCGCCAGCAGCCAAGATAGCCTAGCGGGAGGTATCTACGAGCAGTACTTC. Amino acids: CASSQDSLAGGIYEQYF.

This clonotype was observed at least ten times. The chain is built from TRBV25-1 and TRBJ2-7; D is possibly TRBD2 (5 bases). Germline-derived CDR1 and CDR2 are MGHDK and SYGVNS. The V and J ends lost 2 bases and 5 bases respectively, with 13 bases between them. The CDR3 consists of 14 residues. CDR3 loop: CASSEAARGNEQYF. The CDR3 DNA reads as TGTGCCAGCAGTGAAGCCGCTCGGGGAAACGAGCAGTACTTC.